The subject of this entry is one T cell receptor (beta chain). What it binds is not known. CDR3 size: 14 residues. V lost 2 bases, J lost 1 base, and 9 bases lay in between. Germline loops: CDR1 SGDLS, CDR2 YYNGEE. These data are taken from a study of T cell responses to AZD1222 COVID-19 vaccine. Study-wide findings and caveats: Close to half of spike-specific TCRs reportedly recognize unmutated variant regions. No day 14 peak samples; only post-peak repertoires were characterized. Only 5 or 6 AZD1222 recipients were seropositive at baseline. Receipt of two AZD1222 doses was followed by a rise in Spike-specific TCR breadth and depth.

TCRdb keeps only in-frame clones here, not all; method: immunoSEQ multiplex PCR. The sample contains about 140,000 clones, 85% to 95% of which appear only once. This sequence was found in an adult who had recovered from COVID-19. Source: peripheral blood, taken after recovery from COVID-19. The chain uses TRBV9 and TRBJ2-5; D not resolved. The CDR3 bases are TGTGCCAGCAGCGTCGGGCTACCCCAAGAGACCCAGTACTTC. This codes for CASSVGLPQETQYF.